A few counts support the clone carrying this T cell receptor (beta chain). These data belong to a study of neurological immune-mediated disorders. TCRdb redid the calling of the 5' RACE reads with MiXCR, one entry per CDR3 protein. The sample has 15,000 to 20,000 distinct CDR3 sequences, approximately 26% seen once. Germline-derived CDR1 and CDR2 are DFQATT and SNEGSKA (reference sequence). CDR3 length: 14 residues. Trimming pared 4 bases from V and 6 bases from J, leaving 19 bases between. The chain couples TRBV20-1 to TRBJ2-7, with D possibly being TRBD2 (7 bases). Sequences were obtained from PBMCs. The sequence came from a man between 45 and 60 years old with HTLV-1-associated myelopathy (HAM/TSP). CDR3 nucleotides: TGCAGTGCTATAGAGGGGGGGTTTAGTCCCGAGCAGTACTTC. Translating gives CSAIEGGFSPEQYF.